This TCR beta chain derives from a study of cytomegalovirus exposure and HLA in healthy donors (dated by TCRdb to 2017 to 2019). A note on the overall study: In an earlier analysis of roughly 590 of the donors, 250 to 350 Gb of sequence data and 100 million or so unique TCR beta sequences from roughly 180 million T cells were reported. All discovery cohort repertoires had been generated on a single sequencing platform. A separate validation cohort of roughly 130 different subjects was used in addition to the approximately 610-subject first cohort. Roughly five DR-DQ haplotypes were handled as single units for association and clustering, since linkage in the cohort was strong. Donor age, sex, ethnicity and CMV serostatus were compiled together with the repertoire data. A later analysis re-examined previously published TCR beta repertoires from around 670 donors and added high-resolution HLA genotyping to investigate patterns of TCR occurrence. Using immunosequencing, the study profiled T cell repertoires from about 620 subjects and related those repertoires to cytomegalovirus serostatus. An earlier analysis of fewer than 700 of the donors applied high-throughput TCR beta sequencing to assess whether each TCR beta V gene segment acted as functional or pseudogenic. An early release that covered some 630 HLA-typed donors contained approximately 300 gigabases of sequencing data and tens of millions of unique TCR sequences. The later analysis used no new phenotypic data to find candidate immune exposures, relying instead on TCR beta sequences and their occurrence across donors. Among the roughly 400 genotyped donors, more than 70% belonged to the genetic ancestry cluster associated with self-reported Caucasian donors. Typing coverage varied by locus: roughly 629-630 donors for A, B, C, DRB1 and DQB1; 522 for DQA1; around 610 for DPA1; approximately 470 for DPB1. Among roughly 400 genotyped donors of the cohort, an average of approximately 240,000 unique TCR beta nucleotide sequences was sequenced per donor, of which about 19% were non-productive. The aim of the study was to test whether cataloging public T cell receptors could identify signatures of past pathogen exposure. In a later genetic analysis, genome-wide SNP genotypes for about 55% of the roughly 670 donors were used, and that subset was treated as a discovery cohort. Both class I and class II loci were covered by HLA typing, at four-digit resolution. To predict cytomegalovirus infection status, the study combined high-throughput TCR immunosequencing, statistical association of individual TCRs with disease status, and machine learning. Points the paper makes about the study in general: In an earlier analysis of 500 to 650 of the donors, most TCR beta V segments appeared in productive rearrangements about 87% or about 30% of the time, broadly matching IMGT annotations. A total of 150 to 200 TCR beta chains were listed by the study as associated with cytomegalovirus. Over 15 rarely observed V segments, including chromosome 9 orphons, were excluded from the earlier analysis of approximately 500 of the donors because counts were too low. In a later analysis, HLA-associated TCR beta chains showed more clonal expansion and lower generation probabilities than non-associated chains that were equally common. A further reported finding was that TCR beta sequences accurately predicted the HLA-A and HLA-B alleles for most subjects in the first cohort. In vitro tests confirmed that a few of the cytomegalovirus-associated TCR beta chains recognize cytomegalovirus antigens. In this cohort, only TCR beta chains were sequenced, and detectable features were limited by the absence of alpha or paired-chain data. Specific HLA alleles were associated with 15,000 to 20,000 TCR beta sequences at a false discovery rate of 0.05 in a later analysis. Compared with the 666-donor mean, donors in an Asian-associated ancestry cluster had fewer N-insertions in productive TCRs, according to a later genetic analysis. While some public TCRs were present in many individuals, most TCR sequences turned up only very rarely across donors. A cluster of highly shared sequence variants was judged likely to represent a technical artifact of the sequencing pipeline. In a later genetic analysis, a missense DCLRE1C variant was associated with V-gene and J-gene trimming of TCR beta chains, and the association was replicated in an independent cohort. The authors suggested that the approach could potentially be extended to other disease states and immunological phenotypes. Assigning TCR associations to individual alleles was difficult when HLA alleles, especially DR and DQ, strongly co-occurred. In a later analysis, the rate of TCR association differed among HLA loci, with DRB1 alleles having the most associated TCRs and HLA-C alleles having the fewest. The presence/absence analyses assumed that sequencing depth was roughly uniform across donors, and that assumption may not be true. In both the original and validation cohorts, the classifier was reported to diagnose cytomegalovirus status with high specificity and sensitivity. In a later analysis, several top co-occurrence clusters were reported to appear linked to parvovirus B19, influenza, CMV and Epstein-Barr virus. Most CMV-associated TCR beta chains appeared to be HLA-restricted in a later analysis, and the HLA associations seemed to be driven largely by CMV exposure. The only immune exposure information available for the cohort was CMV serostatus. Linkage disequilibrium might explain the correlated functional status among segregating V segments, but an unknown experimental factor could not be ruled out. HLA typing was unavailable for some donors at each locus, so association tests used only the typed subset. Some IMGT-functional V segments, including TRBV6-2 and TRBV6-3, could not be told apart with the 87-base-pair reads, so those segments were excluded.

The cohort comprised 670 or so healthy bone marrow donors. At the time of sampling, every cohort member was nominally healthy, though immune exposures that went unrecorded were likely present. The donor tested CMV seronegative and was one of the 352 seronegative cohort members. A peripheral blood sample was provided by each donor, and peripheral blood mononuclear cells were used for TCR beta sequencing. Genomic DNA extraction from the blood cell samples was performed with the Qiagen DNeasy Blood Extraction Kit. V loses 1 base of germline sequence and J loses 6 bases, and the interval between the two ends is 15 bases. From its cysteine to its phenylalanine, the CDR3 spans 15 amino acids. The kept DNA is CDR3 alone, 45 bases in frame from the first base. CDR1 SGHAT and CDR2 FQNNGV are derived from the germline V gene. Preparation of the library involved the immunoSEQ multiplex PCR assay. A mixture of 60 forward primers for TCR Vbeta segments and 13 reverse primers for TCR Jbeta segments was used in the multiplex PCR. The CDR3 region of rearranged TCR beta genes was amplified from genomic DNA by a multiplex PCR assay. Amplified TCR beta libraries were sequenced as 87-base-pair reads on the Illumina HiSeq System. In the authors' own workflow: In a later analysis, roughly 80 million unique TCR beta chains were counted across the 666 repertoires, and some 10 million of these chains were shared by at least two donors. Raw reads were error-corrected and collapsed into unique sequences by a nearest-neighbor algorithm in which closely related sequences were merged to remove PCR and sequencing errors. CDR3 sequences were aligned to IMGT reference sequences to assign V, D and J gene segments. For a sequence to be retained, a match of at least six nucleotides was required to both a V gene segment and a J gene segment. Rearrangements were called productive when the CDR3 lacked stop codons and stayed in frame with V and J; all others were non-productive. Following IMGT convention, CDR3 was defined as the stretch from the second conserved V-encoded cysteine up to the conserved J-encoded phenylalanine. The earlier analysis of 550 to 650 of the donors excluded any sequence lacking an unambiguous match to a single V gene segment. An earlier analysis of under 750 of the donors called V segments functional above 56.7% productive rearrangements and segregating when the between-donor standard deviation exceeded 5%. A statistical classification framework was developed to diagnose cytomegalovirus status using the catalog of TCR beta chain sequences. In a later analysis, TCR nucleotide sequences were compared against IMGT/GENE-DB human TR gene sequences so that V and J genes could be assigned. In a later analysis, CDR3 sequences and most-parsimonious VDJ recombination scenarios were assigned using the TCRdist pipeline. In a later analysis, each TCR beta chain was defined by its CDR3 amino acid sequence together with its V-gene family, and reads lacking a unique V-gene family were excluded. A later analysis removed 550 to 650 highly shared, low-generation-probability nucleotide sequences to deal with suspected cross-contamination and a sequencing artifact. In a later analysis, a clonal expansion index for each public chain was calculated from normalized within-repertoire ranks of inferred template counts. In a later analysis, generation probabilities were computed using a VDJ recombination model fitted to out-of-frame rearrangements, and the results were checked against IGoR. Hypergeometric tests were used in a later analysis to score TCR-TCR, TCR-HLA and TCR-CMV co-occurrence, with a repertoire-size bias correction applied to the TCR pairs. In a later analysis, false discovery rates were estimated by permuting HLA or CMV assignments 20 times. In a later analysis, co-occurring TCRs were grouped with DBSCAN, and TCRdist sequence similarity was added when clustering was performed within HLA-allele-positive subsets. For co-occurrence clustering, repertoires with fewer than 30,000 or more than 120,000 public chains were excluded, along with roughly 5 repertoires with anomalous nucleotide sharing. TCRdb limited this immuneACCESS table to in-frame rearrangements with V and J called. A share of clones is missing; checked studies link under half to unresolved V genes, and the rest is unexplained. V and J calls and clone size are those listed in that table; D and trimming were worked out from the DNA. The table for this sample lists 200,000 to 250,000 clones; 70% to 85% of them were counted only once. The ten largest account for roughly 0.58% of the sample.

Notes on this clone: Its target antigen remains unknown. Base qualities are not at hand, and no much larger clone is one base apart.

The chain is assembled from TRBV11-2 and TRBJ1-2; the D segment cannot be called with confidence. This TCR derives from a woman aged 40 to 50 in good health and CMV-seronegative. Specimen: PBMCs. CDR3 sequence: CASSLAAGYSNGYTF. The bases are TGTGCCAGCAGCTTAGCCGCGGGATACTCAAATGGCTACACCTTC.